These 17 T cell receptor beta chains were all obtained from the same sample, sequenced in a study of cytomegalovirus exposure and HLA in healthy donors. The method was immunoSEQ multiplex PCR; TCRdb's version includes in-frame clones alone and lacks a portion of them. This table has 150,000 to 200,000 clones, 91% appearing once. Material for sequencing was PBMCs. The receptors here all came from a woman aged 18-29 years in good health and CMV-seropositive.

The CDR3 DNA sequence: TGTGCCACGAATAGCGGGGGGACGAACACCGGGGAGCTGTTTTTT. Amino acids: CATNSGGTNTGELFF. This chain joins TRBV19 and TRBJ2-2, with 10 bases aligning to TRBD2. Germline V gene sequence: CDR1 LNHDA, CDR2 SQIVND (reference sequence). This CDR3 region has 15 residues. V lost 10 bases and J lost 0; bases outside the gene matches: 5.

The chain employs TRBV6-1 and TRBJ1-1; D ambiguous. The CDR3 length is 15 residues. In germline, CDR1 is MNHNS, CDR2 SASEGT. V lost 3 bases and J 1 base, leaving 12 bases between the germline ends. The CDR3 region is CASSDLGGRNTEAFF. The CDR3 nucleotides read TGTGCCAGCAGTGATCTGGGAGGGCGGAACACTGAAGCTTTCTTT.

The chain links TRBV6-4 to TRBJ2-2, with TRBD1 identical over 7 bases. With V trimmed by 3 bases and J by 6 bases, 7 bases remained unmatched. In germline, CDR1 is MRHNA, CDR2 SNTAGT. This CDR3 is built from 15 residues. The CDR3 region is CASSEGQFRAGELFF. The CDR3 nucleotides are TGTGCCAGCAGTGAGGGACAGTTCCGGGCCGGGGAGCTGTTTTTT.

This chain connects TRBV5-8 to TRBJ2-7, with D possibly matching TRBD2 (6 bases). This CDR3 has 16 amino acids. V lost 2 bases and J 4 bases, leaving 19 bases between the germline ends. Germline CDR1 reads SGHTS; CDR2 reads YDEGEE. CDR3 residues: CASSLGLIPGRYEQYF. CDR3 nucleotides: TGTGCCAGCAGCTTAGGACTGATTCCAGGGAGGTACGAGCAGTACTTC. Drawing the rest from reference TRBV5-8 and TRBJ2-7, the complete variable domain is EAGVTQSPTHLIKTRGQQATLRCSPISGHTSVYWYQQALGLGLQFLLWYDEGEERNRGNFPPRFSGRQFPNYSSELNVNALELEDSALYLCASSLGLIPGRYEQYFGPGTRLTVT.

In DNA form, the CDR3 reads TGTGCCAGCAGCTTAGACGGGAGCTCCTACGAGCAGTACTTC. Protein product: CASSLDGSSYEQYF. The gene calls are TRBV7-2 and TRBJ2-7; D might be TRBD2 (6 bases). Trimming left V 1 base short and J 0 bases short, with 7 bases between. This CDR3 has 14 amino acids. Germline V gives CDR1 SGHTA, CDR2 FQGNSA.

This chain connects TRBV6-7 to TRBJ2-1, with TRBD1 identical over 10 bases. TRBV6-7 is filed as an ORF, its function uncertain. The length of the CDR3 is 13 residues. J gave up 4 bases and V 11 bases, and 5 bases lay outside the gene matches. CDR3 residues: CAPPGQGYNEQFF. DNA for the CDR3: TGTGCCCCACCGGGACAGGGGTACAATGAGCAGTTCTTC.

This chain links TRBV5-8 with TRBJ1-1, with D possibly TRBD1 on 6 matching bases. The CDR3 is made up of 16 amino acids. V lost 0 bases and J lost 4, with 16 bases in between. The germline V gene encodes CDR1 SGHTS and CDR2 YDEGEE. CDR3 DNA: TGTGCCAGCAGCTTGGGGATACAGGGCTGGGGCACTGAAGCTTTCTTT. It encodes CASSLGIQGWGTEAFF.

The chain employs TRBV28 and TRBJ2-3; tentatively, D is TRBD2 (5 bases). Germline V gene lookup returns CDR1 MDHEN and CDR2 SYDVKM. CDR3 length: 17 amino acids. Trimming removed 3 bases from V and 2 bases from J, with 18 bases in between. The chain's CDR3 is CASSFVYSGGPTDTQYF. Written as DNA, the CDR3 is TGTGCCAGCAGTTTTGTGTATTCAGGCGGGCCCACAGATACGCAGTATTTT.

The chain has TRBV5-1 and TRBJ2-7, with a weak D call TRBD1 (5 bases). Germline CDR1 reads SGHRS; CDR2 reads YFSETQ. CDR3 length: 15 amino acids. V lost 0 bases to trimming and J lost 3 bases, with 13 bases between them. CDR3 residues: CASSLVKGADYEQYF. CDR3 nucleotide sequence: TGCGCCAGCAGCTTGGTCAAAGGGGCGGACTACGAGCAGTACTTC.

This chain connects TRBV25-1 to TRBJ1-3, with 11 bases matching TRBD1. Germline values: CDR1 MGHDK, CDR2 SYGVNS. This CDR3 comprises 15 residues. The V segment lost 8 bases and the J segment 1 base; nucleotides outside the gene matches: 4. The CDR3 protein is CASRGQGASGNTIYF. CDR3 coding DNA: TGTGCCAGCCGTGGACAGGGGGCATCTGGAAACACCATATATTTT.

This rearrangement joins TRBV12-5 to TRBJ2-2; 10 positions match TRBD1. The germline V gene has CDR1 LGHNT and CDR2 FRNRAP. The V and J ends lost 5 bases and 3 bases, in that order; junction bases with no gene match: 6. The CDR3 sequence is 16 residues long. In DNA form, the CDR3 reads TGTGCTAGTGGTCCGGACAGGGGGGAATACACCGGGGAGCTGTTTTTT. It is translated as CASGPDRGEYTGELFF.

The chain recombines TRBV28 with TRBJ1-5; no clear D gene. The V end was cut by 11 bases, the J end by 1 base, with 15 bases between. CDR3 length equals 14 residues. Germline V gene lookup returns CDR1 MDHEN and CDR2 SYDVKM. The CDR3 nucleotides are TGTGCCGCGGGCGGGCAGCCGAGCAATCAGCCCCAGCATTTT. This gives the protein CAAGGQPSNQPQHF.

The CDR3 loop reads CASSEEGRGGSNIQYF. CDR3 nucleotides: TGCGCCAGCAGTGAGGAGGGGCGGGGGGGCAGCAACATTCAGTACTTC. The gene calls are TRBV10-2 and TRBJ2-4, with TRBD2 identical over 9 bases. Germline CDR1 WSHSY, CDR2 SAAADI. The CDR3 length is 16 residues. V dropped 2 bases and J dropped 7; count of bases not matched to a gene: 9.

CDR3 nucleotide sequence: TGTGCCAGCAGCTCGGGACAGGGGAGTTATGGCTACACCTTC. Translation: CASSSGQGSYGYTF. The V and J genes are TRBV5-8 and TRBJ1-2, with 10 bases lining up with TRBD1. Losses at the gene ends were 3 bases for V and 5 bases for J; bases not matched to a gene: 4. The length of the CDR3 is 14 residues. Per germline, CDR1 SGHTS and CDR2 YDEGEE.

The chain combines TRBV14 with TRBJ1-6, with unresolved D. The CDR3 is made up of 15 amino acids. Germline-derived CDR1 and CDR2 are SGHDN and FVKESK. V dropped 1 base and J dropped 9 bases, with 13 bases sitting between them. The CDR3 bases are TGTGCCAGCAGCCAAGCGGTGGTGAGGGCTTCACCCCTCCACTTT. Amino acids: CASSQAVVRASPLHF.

The V call is TRBV30, the J call TRBJ2-6, with 7 bases aligning to TRBD1. CDR1 and CDR2 from the germline V gene are GTSNPN and SVGIG (reference sequence). This CDR3 comprises 17 residues. Unmatched junction bases numbered 7, after V lost 0 bases and J lost 2 bases. CDR3 nucleotides: TGTGCCTGGAGTGTACGTGTAGGGGGCCCTGGGGCCAACGTCCTGACTTTC. Amino acids: CAWSVRVGGPGANVLTF.

This chain uses TRBV28 with TRBJ2-7; D is perhaps TRBD2 (6 bases). Germline-derived CDR1 and CDR2 are MDHEN and SYDVKM. V shed 4 bases and J shed 4 bases, with 17 bases lying between them. This CDR3 has 15 amino acids. CDR3: CASSSPSRGKYEQYF. CDR3 DNA sequence: TGTGCCAGCAGTTCACCGTCCCGCGGGAAGTACGAGCAGTACTTC.